This T cell receptor (delta chain) was recovered during a study of γδ T cells in repeated Plasmodium falciparum infection. Across the study: Sampling occurred at baseline, pre-infection for selected infections, and 21 days post-infection.

The germline gives CDR1 TSWWSYY, CDR2 QGS. After removal of 0 bases from V and 0 bases from J, the junction contained 30 bases not matched to a gene. The CDR3 extends over 26 amino acids. TCRdb re-called the multiplex PCR reads using CATT. In the table there are tens of thousands of delta-chain clones, roughly 2% of which are singletons. This clone was detected many times. Gammadelta T cells were flow-sorted from PBMC into Vgamma9/Vdelta2+ and Vdelta2-negative populations for bulk analysis. This sequence joins TRDV1 and TRDJ1; 11 bases are shared with TRDD3. Sequenced: gamma-delta T cells from blood. The TCR originated in a pool of human donors (malaria-infected and uninfected, not separated). Written as DNA, the CDR3 is TGTGCTCTTGGGGAACTGGGGATCGCAATTGGGAGGGTCTACTGGGGGATAGTCCTTCACACCGATAAACTCATCTTT. Encoded protein: CALGELGIAIGRVYWGIVLHTDKLIF.